The clone carrying this TCR beta chain was seen ten or more times. Its matching antigen is unknown. Trimming left V 6 bases short and J 0 bases short, with 17 bases between. Germline V gene data show CDR1 as MNHNS and CDR2 as SASEGT. The CDR3 runs 16 residues. These data belong to a study of Graves' ophthalmopathy and Graves' hyperthyroidism. Patients were left out if they had other autoimmune diseases, uncontrolled infections, pregnancy or lactation. TCR beta CDR3 regions were amplified from RNA transcripts. The first round was an RT-PCR with HTBI primers, and the second round was a multiplex PCR. TCRdb redid the calling of the multiplex PCR reads with MiXCR, one entry per CDR3 protein. This table holds 300,000 to 400,000 distinct CDR3 sequences, 15% to 20% found once. Findings and limits, study-wide: Detection in blood was also observed for most expanded thyroid clonotypes above 0.001 frequency.

This receptor was obtained from an adult man with Graves' ophthalmopathy. The specimen sequenced was peripheral blood. The chain combines TRBV6-1 with TRBJ1-2; D perhaps matches TRBD1 (6 bases). The CDR3 here is CASRGYTGSPNYGYTF. In DNA form, the CDR3 reads TGTGCCAGCAGGGGTTATACAGGGTCTCCTAACTATGGCTACACCTTC.